This TCR beta chain was identified during a study of human T cells and chemical hapten exposure (dated by TCRdb to the early 2020s). Some background on the complete study: Libraries were pooled for sequencing, and variation in per-sample TCR yields was attributed mainly to small differences in library volumes within the pool. This study followed changes in the peripheral blood TCR repertoire in vivo during primary and secondary sensitization of alopecia patients to the hapten diphenylcyclopropenone (DPC). Both TCR alpha and TCR beta chains were sequenced from each blood RNA sample. On the study overall, not on this receptor specifically: Repeated subsampling changed both the strength of the expansion versus patch-test correlation and the threshold at which that correlation became significant. The number of TCRs above 1 in 1000 frequency did not change with DPC sensitization; there was no evidence of global repertoire structure alterations.

To note about this clonotype: Its binding antigen is unknown. No much larger clone is present one base from it, and per-base qualities are unavailable.

Libraries were made using RACE. For sequencing, a NextSeq 500 was employed. During library preparation, unique molecular identifiers were attached to individual cDNA molecules so that TCRs could be counted in a quantitative, reproducible way. Regarding the original processing steps: Samples had a median of about 96,000 TCRs, with a range from roughly 20,000 to 700,000. The Decombinator software suite was used to annotate the V, J and CDR3 of the TCR reads. Every sample was subsampled to the same number of TCRs (28,000) for the PS versus PT1 abundance plots. Expanded TCRs were defined as absent before sensitization and observed at least eight times at the 2-week time point. The public reads were reanalyzed by TCRdb: fastp trimming at Q25, MiXCR alignment, in-frame beta chains only. When rows share a CDR3 protein, they turn into one entry using the most common DNA and genes. TCRdb's processing, not the authors' own work, is the source of the V and J calls. In all, the sample holds around 80,000 distinct CDR3 sequences, and roughly 8.6% of those were seen once. The top ten hold roughly 1.5% of the sample.

The time point label of this sample denotes: healthy volunteer bleed at 6 weeks. Total RNA was extracted from unfractionated whole blood collected in Tempus Blood RNA tubes. A handful of healthy volunteers were used as TCR sequencing controls and were bled at day 0, 2 weeks and 6 weeks. The CDR3 starts with the cysteine, ends with the phenylalanine, and has 14 residues. Only CDR3 DNA is held: 42 bases, read in frame from base 1. CDR1 and CDR2 (DFQATT, SNEGSKA) derive from the germline V gene (reference sequence). After removal of 2 bases from V and 1 base from J, the junction retains 5 bases not matched to a gene.

The sequence was obtained from a male donor in good health. Some clones in this sample may be carry-over from other donors' samples. The sample comprised whole blood. This chain is built from TRBV20-1 and TRBJ2-7; 7 bases in between match TRBD1. The nucleotides read TGCAGTGCTAGAAATCACAGGGGTTCCTACGAGCAGTACTTC. The resulting protein is CSARNHRGSYEQYF.